Listed below are T cell receptor beta chains from one sample, sequenced in a study of blood T cells in healthy people across ages. TCRdb ran MiXCR on the 5' RACE reads and lists one entry per CDR3 protein. This sample has about 1 million distinct CDR3 sequences, with approximately 25% found just once. This same sample was also taken into another study, of T cells of mothers and their children.

The specimen was blood. These receptors were obtained from a girl aged 2-10 years in good health. Both conserved end residues are part of each CDR3. D genes are given only for firm matches. Size values are once, few and many counts, or a class for expanded clones, and some rows have none.

TRBV20-1	-	-	TRBJ2-7	TGCAGTGCCGGGTCGGGTTTCGAGCAGTACTTC	CSAGSGFEQYF
TRBV28	few	TRBD1	TRBJ2-7	TGTGCCAGCACGGCACTCGGACAGGGTCTCTACGAGCAGTACTTC	CASTALGQGLYEQYF
TRBV29-1	-	TRBD2	TRBJ2-3	TGCAGCGTTGAAGAGTTTAGCGGGAGCACAGATACGCAGTATTTT	CSVEEFSGSTDTQYF
TRBV27	-	-	TRBJ1-5	TGTGCCAGCAGTTCCCGACCGAGTAGCAATCAGCCCCAGCATTTT	CASSSRPSSNQPQHF
TRBV12-3/TRBV12-4	-	-	TRBJ2-3	TGTGCCAGCAGTTTTGAGTCGGCGGGGATCACAGATACGCAGTATTTT	CASSFESAGITDTQYF
TRBV20-1	few	-	TRBJ1-4	TGCAGTGCTCGACGGGAGTCAGGTGAAAAACTGTTTTTT	CSARRESGEKLFF
TRBV20-1	-	-	TRBJ2-7	TGCAGTGCTAGAGTGGGCCTAGCGCGGGACGAGCAGTACTTC	CSARVGLARDEQYF
TRBV10-2	-	-	TRBJ1-2	TGCGCCACCAGTAGGGATAACTATGGCTACACCTTC	CATSRDNYGYTF
TRBV4-2	many	-	TRBJ1-1	TGTGCCAGCAGCCAAGAAGGAGGAATGAACACTGAAGCTTTCTTT	CASSQEGGMNTEAFF
TRBV11-2	-	-	TRBJ2-5	TGTGCCAGCAGCTTAGAACAGGGATGGGAGACCCAGTACTTC	CASSLEQGWETQYF
TRBV7-3	few	TRBD2	TRBJ2-5	TGTGCCACCAGTGATTCACTAGCGGGAGGTCAAGAGACCCAGTACTTC	CATSDSLAGGQETQYF
TRBV29-1	-	TRBD2	TRBJ2-7	TGCAGCGTTGAAGACTGGGCTAGCGGGAGGTACTACGAGCAGTACTTC	CSVEDWASGRYYEQYF
TRBV7-9	few	-	TRBJ1-4	TGTGCCAGCCAGCTTGTAGAGGAAAAACTGTTTTTT	CASQLVEEKLFF
TRBV11-2	few	-	TRBJ1-2	TGTGCCAGCAGCGAACAAAGCCAGGGCTACACCTTC	CASSEQSQGYTF
TRBV13	few	TRBD2	TRBJ2-7	TGTGCCAGCAGCCCCCGGACTAGCGCCCACGAGCAGTACTTC	CASSPRTSAHEQYF
TRBV29-1	-	-	TRBJ1-2	TGCAGCGTTGTGAGTGAGAGTTCAGCTAACTATGGCTACACCTTC	CSVVSESSANYGYTF
TRBV21-1	few	-	TRBJ2-5	TGTGCCAGCAGCAAAGTAGTCGGACAGGCGACCCAAGAGACCCAGTACTTC	CASSKVVGQATQETQYF
TRBV29-1	-	-	TRBJ2-7	TGCAGCGTCGTCGCAGAATTATCTCCTTCCTACGAGCAGTACTTC	CSVVAELSPSYEQYF
TRBV20-1	-	-	TRBJ2-1	TGCAGTGCTAGATTTAGCAATGAGCAGTTCTTC	CSARFSNEQFF
TRBV7-3	-	TRBD2	TRBJ2-3	TGTGCCAGCAGTTTGAGTAGCGGGAGCGCAGATACGCAGTATTTT	CASSLSSGSADTQYF
TRBV20-1	few	-	TRBJ2-4	TGCAGTGCTAGAGATCGAGAGATAGCCAAAAACATTCAGTACTTC	CSARDREIAKNIQYF
TRBV29-1	-	-	TRBJ1-4	TGCAGCGTTGAAGATCTGTCAGGGGAAAAACTGTTTTTT	CSVEDLSGEKLFF
TRBV20-1	-	TRBD2	TRBJ2-3	TGCAGTGCCGGCGGGGGGAGTTCTGTAGATACGCAGTATTTT	CSAGGGSSVDTQYF
TRBV20-1	-	-	TRBJ1-4	TGCAGTGCTAGAGATAGTGGACCTAAGGCAATAACGAATGAAAAACTGTTTTTT	CSARDSGPKAITNEKLFF
TRBV12-3/TRBV12-4	-	-	TRBJ2-5	TGTGCCAGCAGGGCCACGGGACTGGAGACCCAGTACTTC	CASRATGLETQYF
TRBV6-5	-	-	TRBJ2-7	TGTGCCAGCAGCTCCCCGGACTTCTACGAGCAGTACTTC	CASSSPDFYEQYF
TRBV11-2	-	-	TRBJ2-1	TGTGCCAGCAGCGCCCCTCGGGGCCAACGAACCTACAATGAGCAGTTCTTC	CASSAPRGQRTYNEQFF
TRBV14	-	-	TRBJ1-1	TGTGCCAGCAGCCAAGTTGGGGGGATTAGGGCTTTCTTT	CASSQVGGIRAFF
TRBV12-3/TRBV12-4	-	TRBD2	TRBJ2-1	TGTGCCAGCAGTTTAGCTACTATAGCGGGGGGGCGGAGCTCCTACAATGAGCAGTTCTTC	CASSLATIAGGRSSYNEQFF